Following are 29 T cell receptor beta chains from one sample sequenced in a study of shared clonotypes between healthy human individuals. As defined, naive CD8 cells were CD45RO-negative and positively selected for CCR7, with terminally differentiated effector memory CD45RA+ cells excluded. Method: immunoSEQ multiplex PCR; TCRdb's copy keeps in-frame clones and lacks some. This sample has about 2 million clones, with about 95% found just once. Sequenced input: naive CD8+ T cells sorted from blood. Receptors were obtained from a man younger than 35 in good health.

This clone showed up just once. The chain links TRBV6-5 to TRBJ1-5; 12 bases align to TRBD1. This CDR3 comprises 15 residues. Trimming cost V 0 bases and J 8 bases; bases outside gene matches: 2. Germline V gives CDR1 MNHEY, CDR2 SVGAGI. In DNA, the CDR3 is TGTGCCAGCAGTTACTCGGGACAGGGGGCAGAGCCCCAGCATTTT. Translated, it gives CASSYSGQGAEPQHF.

The CDR3 spells CASTPGNQETQYF. CDR3 nucleotide sequence: TGTGCCAGCACCCCGGGGAACCAAGAGACCCAGTACTTC. The chain uses TRBV27 and TRBJ2-5, with D perhaps TRBD2 (5 bases). The germline V gene has CDR1 MNHEY and CDR2 SMNVEV (reference sequence). CDR3 size: 13 residues. Trimming pared 7 bases from V and 0 bases from J, leaving 9 bases between.

For this clone: Other DNA sequences in this specimen translate into the identical CDR3. This chain links TRBV4-2 with TRBJ2-1; 8 bases fit TRBD2. From germline, CDR1 is LGHNA and CDR2 YNFKEQ. The CDR3 extends over 16 amino acids. V was clipped by 3 bases and J by 2 bases; unmatched bases: 6. Written as DNA, the CDR3 is TGTGCCAGCAGCCAGACCTCGGGGGGGACCTACAATGAGCAGTTCTTC. Its protein product is CASSQTSGGTYNEQFF.

The chain employs TRBV25-1 and TRBJ2-5; tentatively, D is TRBD2 (6 bases). The CDR3 runs 14 residues. V was trimmed by 2 bases and J by 5 bases, leaving 12 bases between them. Germline V lookup: CDR1 MGHDK, CDR2 SYGVNS. The CDR3 bases are TGTGCCAGCAGTGAAAATCTAGCGCGTGAGACCCAGTACTTC. This translates into CASSENLARETQYF.

Points on this clone: The same CDR3 also results from other DNA sequences found in this sample. The chain employs TRBV2 and TRBJ1-2, with D possibly TRBD1 on 6 matching bases. Germline assignment: CDR1 SNHLY and CDR2 FYNNEI. V was shortened by 2 bases and J by 4 bases, with 11 bases between the two germline ends. The CDR3 consists of 14 residues. In DNA, the CDR3 is TGTGCCAGCAGTGAAACTGAGGGGGTCTATGGCTACACCTTC. It specifies CASSETEGVYGYTF.

This rearrangement joins TRBV6-5 to TRBJ1-1, with TRBD1 matching over 7 bases. This CDR3 comprises 14 residues. Germline trimming cut 4 bases from V and 3 bases from J; bases unmatched to any gene: 5. Germline CDR1 reads MNHEY; CDR2 reads SVGAGI. The DNA for the CDR3 is TGTGCCAGCAGTTTACAGGGGTCTGACACTGAAGCTTTCTTT. Translating it yields CASSLQGSDTEAFF.

This chain connects TRBV7-9 to TRBJ2-1; the match to TRBD2 covers 12 bases. This CDR3 is built from 17 residues. Trimming removed 5 bases from V and 7 bases from J; junction bases left unmatched: 12. Germline V lookup: CDR1 SEHNR, CDR2 FQNEAQ (reference sequence). CDR3 sequence (DNA): TGTGCCAGCAGCGGGGGCGTACTAGCGGGAGGACCAAATGAGCAGTTCTTC. This gives the protein CASSGGVLAGGPNEQFF.

The chain recombines TRBV5-1 with TRBJ2-3; 7 bases are a match to TRBD2. CDR1 and CDR2 (germline): SGHRS, YFSETQ. V shed 4 bases and J 6 bases; nucleotides not matched to a gene: 14. The CDR3 covers 16 residues. CDR3 nucleotides: TGCGCCAGCAGCGGTGCGGGGGTCTTAGGGGAGGATACGCAGTATTTT. It specifies CASSGAGVLGEDTQYF. The full variable domain, completed using reference TRBV5-1 and TRBJ2-3, is KAGVTQTPRYLIKTRGQQVTLSCSPISGHRSVSWYQQTPGQGLQFLFEYFSETQRNKGNFPGRFSGRQFSNSRSEMNVSTLELGDSALYLCASSGAGVLGEDTQYFGPGTRLTVL.

This chain uses TRBV29-1 with TRBJ2-7, with a possible D match to TRBD2 (5 bases). The V end lost 3 bases, the J end lost 6 bases, and 9 bases lay between the germline ends. CDR3 length: 11 amino acids. Germline CDR1 SQVTM, CDR2 ANQGSEA. CDR3 sequence (DNA): TGCAGCGTTGACTCGGGGAGCGAGCAGTACTTC. The encoded protein is CSVDSGSEQYF.

This chain uses TRBV5-6 with TRBJ1-6; D is possibly TRBD1 (5 bases). Looked up from germline, CDR1 is SGHDT and CDR2 is YYEEEE. The V gene lost 0 bases and the J gene lost 9 bases, with 10 bases spanning the gap. The length of the CDR3 is 14 residues. In DNA form, the CDR3 reads TGTGCCAGCAGCTTGGGGGACGGGTTTTCACCCCTCCACTTT. Translated, it gives CASSLGDGFSPLHF.

The J gene is TRBJ1-1, the V gene TRBV9; D ambiguous. The CDR3 loop spans 14 amino acids. V was shortened by 3 bases and J by 0 bases, with 9 bases between the two germline ends. CDR1 SGDLS and CDR2 YYNGEE come from the germline V gene. Written as DNA, the CDR3 is TGTGCCAGCAGCGGGACCGATATGAACACTGAAGCTTTCTTT. This sequence encodes CASSGTDMNTEAFF.

V gene TRBV25-1 combines with J gene TRBJ1-2; 9 nucleotides match TRBD1. This CDR3 has 17 residues. Germline lookup yields CDR1 MGHDK and CDR2 SYGVNS. Germline trimming cut 2 bases from V and 3 bases from J; bases unmatched to any gene: 10. CDR3 sequence: CASSEHGTGRSYYGYTF. CDR3 nucleotide sequence: TGTGCCAGCAGTGAACACGGGACAGGGAGAAGTTACTATGGCTACACCTTC.

The V call is TRBV7-8, the J call TRBJ2-7; 11 bases match TRBD2. The germline gives CDR1 SGHVS, CDR2 FQNEAQ. The length of the CDR3 is 15 residues. Germline trimming cut 6 bases from V and 0 bases from J; bases unmatched to any gene: 4. CDR3 DNA sequence: TGTGCCAGCAGTACCGGGACTAGCGGCTCCTACGAGCAGTACTTC. Its protein is CASSTGTSGSYEQYF.

The V and J genes are TRBV11-2 and TRBJ2-2; no definite D call. With 1 base removed from V and 5 bases from J, the gap between germline ends came to 8 bases. The CDR3 extends over 14 amino acids. Looked up from germline, CDR1 is SGHAT and CDR2 is FQNNGV. In nucleotides, the CDR3 is TGTGCCAGCAGCTTAGGGATAGGGACCGGGGAGCTGTTTTTT. Protein sequence: CASSLGIGTGELFF.

This clone was seen a single time. The rearrangement links TRBV7-8 to TRBJ1-2; 8 bases agree with TRBD1. The CDR3 has 14 amino acids. Trimming cost V 5 bases and J 3 bases; bases outside gene matches: 5. Germline V gives CDR1 SGHVS, CDR2 FQNEAQ. The CDR3 DNA reads TGTGCCAGCAGCAAGCAGGGGGCCGACTATGGCTACACCTTC. It specifies CASSKQGADYGYTF.

The chain uses TRBV6-4 and TRBJ1-2; TRBD1 matches at 7 bases. The CDR3 loop spans 14 amino acids. Germline V gene lookup returns CDR1 MRHNA and CDR2 SNTAGT. Trimming took 6 bases from V and 7 from J; bases not matched to a gene: 11. As DNA, the CDR3 is TGTGCCAGCAGGAAGACAGGGCCCCCCCCTGGCTACACCTTC. This codes for CASRKTGPPPGYTF.

This chain uses TRBV19 with TRBJ2-7; D unclear. Germline V gives CDR1 LNHDA, CDR2 SQIVND (reference sequence). The germline V and J ends were trimmed by 0 bases and 2 bases, with 14 bases remaining between them. The CDR3 covers 16 residues. CDR3 coding DNA: TGTGCCAGTAGTATAGATACCGATCAGGCGGCCTACGAGCAGTACTTC. Protein product: CASSIDTDQAAYEQYF. The full variable domain, in which reference TRBV19 and TRBJ2-7 provide the parts outside the CDR3, is DGGITQSPKYLFRKEGQNVTLSCEQNLNHDAMYWYRQDPGQGLRLIYYSQIVNDFQKGDIAEGYSVSREKKESFPLTVTSAQKNPTAFYLCASSIDTDQAAYEQYFGPGTRLTVT.

About this clone: This sample includes further DNA sequences coding for the same CDR3. DNA of the CDR3: TGTGCCAGCAGTCTCGACATCTCCTACGAGCAGTACTTC. Its translation: CASSLDISYEQYF. The chain combines TRBV5-6 with TRBJ2-7; D is undetermined. Trimming pared 5 bases from V and 0 bases from J, leaving 9 bases between. Germline V CDR1 and CDR2: SGHDT, YYEEEE. The CDR3 length is 13 residues.

J is TRBJ2-1 and V is TRBV6-5, with D perhaps TRBD1 or TRBD2 (6 bases each). The CDR3 spans 15 residues. With 3 bases removed from V and 6 bases from J, the gap between germline ends came to 15 bases. CDR1 MNHEY and CDR2 SVGAGI come from the germline V gene. CDR3 loop: CASSYLRGRSNEQFF. The CDR3 nucleotides read TGTGCCAGCAGTTATCTACGGGGGCGATCCAATGAGCAGTTCTTC.

J is TRBJ2-1 and V is TRBV29-1; no reliable D call. Per germline, CDR1 SQVTM and CDR2 ANQGSEA. With 1 base removed from V and 0 bases from J, the gap between germline ends came to 10 bases. The CDR3 sequence is 15 residues long. This CDR3 reads CSVEARTSSYNEQFF. The CDR3 DNA sequence: TGCAGCGTTGAAGCCAGAACGAGCTCCTACAATGAGCAGTTCTTC.

The V call is TRBV13, the J call TRBJ2-1, with 10 nucleotides matching TRBD2. Germline loops: CDR1 PRHDT, CDR2 FYEKMQ (reference sequence). J was trimmed by 3 bases and V by 2 bases; bases with no gene match: 10. The CDR3 runs 18 residues. The CDR3 region is CASSLLPPSSGSYNEQFF. The CDR3 DNA sequence: TGTGCCAGCAGCTTACTTCCCCCGTCTAGCGGGAGCTACAATGAGCAGTTCTTC.

This chain links TRBV5-8 with TRBJ1-1; D gene uncertain. CDR3 size: 16 residues. V lost 0 bases and J lost 1, with 13 bases in between. Germline V gene lookup returns CDR1 SGHTS and CDR2 YDEGEE. The CDR3 DNA reads as TGTGCCAGCAGCTTGGACGAACACACAGAGAACACTGAAGCTTTCTTT. This translates into CASSLDEHTENTEAFF.

The rearrangement uses TRBV7-2 and TRBJ2-1; 13 bases line up with TRBD2. Trimming at V came to 5 bases and at J to 9 bases, leaving 10 bases not matched to a gene. The length of the CDR3 is 16 residues. Looked up from germline, CDR1 is SGHTA and CDR2 is FQGNSA. The CDR3 is CASSPPGLAGDGEQFF. CDR3 sequence (DNA): TGTGCCAGCAGCCCACCAGGACTAGCGGGAGACGGTGAGCAGTTCTTC.

The chain joins TRBV27 to TRBJ2-7; 13 positions agree with TRBD2. Germline assignment: CDR1 MNHEY and CDR2 SMNVEV (reference sequence). The CDR3 loop spans 14 amino acids. With 5 bases clipped from V and 2 bases from J, the junction kept 0 bases outside the gene matches. In DNA form, the CDR3 reads TGTGCCAGCAGTGGACTAGCGGGGGCCTACGAGCAGTACTTC. Protein product: CASSGLAGAYEQYF.

The rearrangement uses TRBV7-6 and TRBJ1-1; TRBD1 might be the D (5 bases). The germline CDR1 and CDR2 sequences are SGHVS and FNYEAQ. The CDR3 length is 16 residues. Trimming cost V 1 base and J 1 base, with 13 bases left between them. CDR3 in amino acids: CASSLVYGTENTEAFF. The CDR3 DNA is TGTGCCAGCAGCTTAGTGTACGGGACGGAGAACACTGAAGCTTTCTTT. The entire variable domain, with the rest obtained from reference TRBV7-6 and TRBJ1-1, is as follows: GAGVSQSPRYKVTKRGQDVALRCDPISGHVSLYWYRQALGQGPEFLTYFNYEAQQDKSGLPNDRFSAERPEGSISTLTIQRTEQRDSAMYRCASSLVYGTENTEAFFGQGTRLTVV.

This chain uses TRBV28 with TRBJ2-7, with D maybe TRBD1 (5 bases). CDR1 and CDR2 from the germline V gene are MDHEN and SYDVKM. The CDR3 is 13 residues long. V was cut by 3 bases and J by 5 bases, with 11 bases left in between. The DNA of the CDR3 is TGTGCCAGCAGTTTGGCAGGGTGGGACGAGCAGTACTTC. Residues: CASSLAGWDEQYF.

The chain carries TRBV7-9 and TRBJ2-6; D possibly corresponds to TRBD2 (6 bases). CDR3 length equals 14 residues. Germline V lookup: CDR1 SEHNR, CDR2 FQNEAQ (reference sequence). V lost 3 bases, J lost 6 bases, and 9 bases lay in between. The CDR3 spells CASSFGGVANVLTF. The CDR3 DNA follows: TGTGCCAGCAGCTTTGGAGGGGTGGCCAACGTCCTGACTTTC.

CDR3 loop: CASSLLVAQPQHF. CDR3 coding DNA: TGTGCCAGCAGTTTATTGGTTGCGCAGCCCCAGCATTTT. This chain links TRBV28 with TRBJ1-5, with D hard to call. The CDR3 is made up of 13 amino acids. Germline V lookup: CDR1 MDHEN, CDR2 SYDVKM. V was shortened by 1 base and J by 7 bases, with 8 bases between the two germline ends.

This chain links TRBV7-8 with TRBJ1-3; D gene uncertain. The V and J ends lost 4 bases and 0 bases respectively, with 16 bases between them. CDR1 and CDR2 (germline): SGHVS, FQNEAQ. CDR3 length: 17 amino acids. The CDR3 DNA reads TGTGCCAGCAGCTGGGCAGGATCCGGCGTCTCTGGAAACACCATATATTTT. This codes for CASSWAGSGVSGNTIYF.